What follows is one T cell receptor (beta chain) and its context. Clones were sequenced by immunoSEQ multiplex PCR, and TCRdb holds only the in-frame ones, with some missing. The table records fewer than 550,000 clones, 60% to 80% of them present only once. These data come from a study of shared clonotypes between healthy human individuals. CDR1 is MNHEY, CDR2 SMNVEV, per germline (reference sequence). The CDR3 runs to 15 residues. J gave up 5 bases and V 5 bases, and 11 bases lay outside the gene matches. The sequence was obtained from a woman in her 40s in good health. Some clones in this sample may be carry-over from other donors' samples. This chain connects TRBV27 to TRBJ2-5; 7 nucleotides line up with TRBD2. Sequencing was performed on PBMCs. The CDR3 nucleotides read TGTGCCAGCAGTCCGGAACCGGGACTACGGGAGACCCAGTACTTC. Residues: CASSPEPGLRETQYF.